Below, one T cell receptor beta chain is given with its context. Its antigen is currently not known. It has no much larger one-base neighbor in the sample; base qualities were not kept. The CDR3 goes from the cysteine to the phenylalanine over 18 residues. Just CDR3 DNA is preserved here, 54 bases in frame from base 1. Compared with germline, V lacks 0 bases and J lacks 7 bases; bases without a gene match: 15. CDR1 and CDR2, per the germline V gene, are LGHNA and YNFKEQ. The data are from a study of blood T cell repertoires in COVID-19 (dated by TCRdb to the early 2020s). The study in broad terms: Collaborator samples came from the United States, Italy and Spain and covered acute and convalescent phases of COVID-19. Where HLA class I and class II types were available, the types were taken from metadata supplied by the sample provider, not from assay-based typing. A de-identified subject ID, COVID-19 status, age in years and sex were almost always included in the sample metadata. The prospective study material was composed of cDNA or gDNA derived from T cells, B-cell-depleted T cells, or PBMCs. The samples were drawn from the first 160 participants of the ongoing ImmuneRACE study and from roughly 1,300 subjects provided by 6 global collaborators. Deeply sampled blood TCRbeta repertoires from subjects exposed to, actively infected with, or recovered from COVID-19 were included in the dataset. A freely available public database, intended as a resource for researchers studying the immune response to SARS-CoV-2, is where the repertoires were released. The paper as a whole reports these results and caveats: Clinical and demographic metadata were provided uncurated, with the amount varying by source and participant.

Participants in the prospective study were aged 18 to 89 years, lived in 24 United States geographic areas, and enrolled through a virtual design. To assign participants to cohorts, the prospective study relied on clinical history that participants themselves reported in a screening survey and a study questionnaire. ImmuneRACE Cohort 3 recovered participants were defined by two consecutive negative NP/OP PCR tests, healthcare professional clearance, or symptom resolution. Each participant in the prospective study had whole blood, serum and a nasopharyngeal or oropharyngeal swab collected by mobile phlebotomists. Additional blood draws and questionnaires over an approximately 2-month period could optionally be provided by prospective study participants. Prospective study blood samples were shipped either frozen or at room temperature before DNA extraction. The immunoSEQ Assay, a bias-controlled multiplex PCR, was used to amplify TCRbeta CDR3 regions from genomic DNA. The paper's processing steps were these. Nucleated cell counts per sample were estimated from amplification of reference gene primers within the assay. Sequence reads were collapsed and filtered to measure the absolute abundance of every unique TCRbeta CDR3 rearrangement. For each sample, productive Simpson clonality was calculated as the square root of Simpson's diversity index over productive rearrangements. TCRdb stores this immuneACCESS table with in-frame sequences only. Part of the clones is absent; in the studies checked, under half of the shortfall reflects unresolved V genes, and no reason is known for the rest. The V and J calls and clone size come from that table; D and trimming were worked out from the DNA. The sample table shows about 200,000 clones, and roughly four fifths are seen once. The top ten clonotypes cover 10% to 15% of the sample.

The chain couples TRBV4-2 to TRBJ1-5; 7 bases in between match TRBD1. This TCR derives from a man aged 35 to 55 who had recovered from COVID-19. The material sequenced was PBMCs or T cells enriched from blood (not recorded which). The DNA reads as follows: TGTGCCAGCAGCCAAGATAAGGGGGCAAGGGACACCAGACAGCCCCAGCATTTT. The resulting protein is CASSQDKGARDTRQPQHF.